Listed below are T cell receptor beta chains from one sample, sequenced in a study of T cell repertoires in ileal Crohn's disease. Some clones are missing from TCRdb's copy, which holds only in-frame ones; the method was immunoSEQ multiplex PCR. The sample has approximately 8,000 clones, roughly 79% seen once; the top ten hold roughly 4.5%. Input material: ileal tissue. Every receptor here comes from an adult with Crohn's disease. Both conserved end residues are part of each CDR3. The D gene is left open where the match is weak.

J	D	V	CDR3
TRBJ2-3	.	TRBV12-5	CASGREYDTDTQYF
TRBJ1-1	TRBD1	TRBV19	CASSQRTGLGTEAFF
TRBJ2-1	TRBD1	TRBV5-5	CASSLVPGQPYNEQFF
TRBJ2-3	.	TRBV27	CASSFVGFTDTQYF
TRBJ2-2	.	TRBV4-1	CASSHEQGSTGELFF
TRBJ2-1	TRBD2	TRBV5-6	CASGGTGLASSEQFF
TRBJ2-2	TRBD1	TRBV25-1	CASSDTGGTGELFF
TRBJ2-1	.	TRBV7-2	CASSLAGVGNEQFF
TRBJ1-5	TRBD1	TRBV7-9	CASSLGTGGNQPQHF
TRBJ2-1	.	TRBV10-1	CASADIYNEQFF
TRBJ1-1	.	TRBV30	CAWSTSPFGTPNTEAFF
TRBJ1-4	.	TRBV2	CASSGQSTNEKLFF
TRBJ1-3	.	TRBV4-1	CASSQDRGNTIYF
TRBJ2-3	.	TRBV21-1	CASSKQMGASGRWYTQYF
TRBJ2-2	TRBD2	TRBV10-3	CAIRRGLAGANTGELFF
TRBJ2-1	.	TRBV19	CASSRARHPYNEQFF
TRBJ2-7	TRBD2	TRBV15	CATSRVASGAYEQYF